This T cell receptor beta chain was recovered during a study of shared clonotypes between healthy human individuals. Assay used: immunoSEQ multiplex PCR; TCRdb lists only in-frame clones, some missing. The sample includes some 2 million clones, 90% to 95% of them seen just once. This CDR3 has 12 residues. Germline V gene lookup returns CDR1 SGHRS and CDR2 YFSETQ. The V end lost 4 bases, the J end lost 9 bases, and 12 bases lay between the germline ends. CD4+ cells yielded CD45RA+ naive and CD45RA-negative memory subsets. This clonotype was sampled from a man aged 18 to 35 in good health. The chain links TRBV5-1 to TRBJ2-3; D unresolved. The sequencing input was naive CD4+ T cells sorted from blood. Sample subset: CD45RA+ positively selected. CDR3 in DNA: TGCGCCAGCAGCCCCGAAGCCGGAACGCAGTATTTT. It specifies CASSPEAGTQYF. The full variable domain, its missing parts supplied by reference TRBV5-1 and TRBJ2-3, is KAGVTQTPRYLIKTRGQQVTLSCSPISGHRSVSWYQQTPGQGLQFLFEYFSETQRNKGNFPGRFSGRQFSNSRSEMNVSTLELGDSALYLCASSPEAGTQYFGPGTRLTVL.